Included here is one TCR beta chain sequence, with context. Its antigen remains unidentified. The sample holds no much larger clone one base away, and base qualities are not on file. V is cut back by 1 base and J by 8 bases, with 7 bases in the junction unmatched. Reading the germline V gene gives CDR1 LGHNT and CDR2 FRNRAP. Counted from cysteine to phenylalanine, this CDR3 has 14 amino acids. Only the CDR3 DNA stays, 42 bases, in frame from base 1. This sample was taken from a study of blood T cell repertoires in COVID-19 (dated by TCRdb to 2019 to 2021). Turning to the overall study: Samples from collaborators originated in the United States, Italy and Spain and spanned both the acute and convalescent phases of COVID-19. The samples were drawn from two sources: the first 160 participants of the ongoing ImmuneRACE study, and 950 to 1,500 subjects contributed by 6 global collaborators. The repertoires were released in a freely available public database meant as a resource for research on the immune response to SARS-CoV-2. The material from the prospective study consisted of cDNA or gDNA derived from T cells, B-cell-depleted T cells, or PBMCs. Where available, HLA class I and class II types were taken from metadata supplied by the sample provider and were not determined by assay-based typing. Deeply sampled blood TCRbeta repertoires from subjects exposed to, actively infected with, or recovered from COVID-19 were included in the dataset. A de-identified subject ID, COVID-19 status, age in years and sex were almost always included in the sample metadata.

Findings and caveats that apply to the study as a whole: The quantity of clinical and demographic metadata differed by source and by participant and was supplied without curation.

The collaborating institutions used their own protocols to collect whole blood in K2EDTA tubes. Collaborator samples were shipped for TCRbeta analysis as frozen whole blood, isolated PBMCs, or DNA extracted from either sample type. TCRbeta CDR3 regions were amplified from genomic DNA using the immunoSEQ Assay, a bias-controlled multiplex PCR. In the original analysis: Nucleated cell counts per sample were estimated from amplification of reference gene primers within the assay. To quantify the absolute abundance of each unique TCRbeta CDR3 rearrangement, sequence reads were collapsed and filtered. For each sample, productive Simpson clonality was calculated as the square root of Simpson's diversity index across productive rearrangements. Not all clones reach the TCRdb copy of this immuneACCESS table, which keeps in-frame sequences only. Checked studies attribute under half of the gap to unresolved V genes and leave the rest unexplained. D and trimming come from the DNA, and the V and J calls and clone size come from that table. The table for this sample lists some 170,000 clones; over 70% of them were counted only once. In total, the top ten clones hold roughly 3.1% of the sample.

This TCR came from a man between 65 and 85 years old with acute or convalescent COVID-19. Sequenced material: peripheral blood. In this chain, TRBV12-5 is recombined with TRBJ1-2; 7 junctional bases match TRBD1. The CDR3 here reads CASGLEPGDRGYTF. The sequenced DNA is TGTGCTAGTGGTTTGGAACCTGGGGACAGAGGCTACACCTTC. Joined to the reference TRBV12-5 and TRBJ1-2 proteins, this CDR3 gives the full variable domain: DARVTQTPRHKVTEMGQEVTMRCQPILGHNTVFWYRQTMMQGLELLAYFRNRAPLDDSGMPKDRFSAEMPDATLATLKIQPSEPRDSAVYFCASGLEPGDRGYTFGSGTRLTVV.